There are a few counts of the clone carrying this TCR beta chain. No antigen is known for it. These data originate in a study of cytomegalovirus exposure and HLA in healthy donors. General study results and limits: An analysis was carried out at a later point. It showed that HLA-associated TCR beta chains were more clonally expanded than equally common non-associated chains. Later analysis suggested most CMV-associated TCR beta chains were HLA-restricted.

In the PCR, 60 Vbeta and 13 Jbeta primers were used. The data were produced by immunoSEQ multiplex PCR, yet TCRdb's version contains in-frame clones alone and is incomplete. Of some 170,000 clones detected, roughly 79% appear once; the ten largest clones hold around 1%. Trimming at V came to 4 bases and at J to 5 bases, leaving 4 bases not matched to a gene. The CDR3 loop spans 13 amino acids. Germline CDR1 is MNHEY and CDR2 is SVGAGI. Sample: PBMCs. The receptor's source is a woman aged 40 to 55 in good health and CMV-seronegative. The rearrangement links TRBV6-5 to TRBJ1-2, with 7 positions matching TRBD1. The CDR3 here is CASSLPGGYGYTF. The CDR3 nucleotides are TGTGCCAGCAGTTTACCAGGGGGGTATGGCTACACCTTC.